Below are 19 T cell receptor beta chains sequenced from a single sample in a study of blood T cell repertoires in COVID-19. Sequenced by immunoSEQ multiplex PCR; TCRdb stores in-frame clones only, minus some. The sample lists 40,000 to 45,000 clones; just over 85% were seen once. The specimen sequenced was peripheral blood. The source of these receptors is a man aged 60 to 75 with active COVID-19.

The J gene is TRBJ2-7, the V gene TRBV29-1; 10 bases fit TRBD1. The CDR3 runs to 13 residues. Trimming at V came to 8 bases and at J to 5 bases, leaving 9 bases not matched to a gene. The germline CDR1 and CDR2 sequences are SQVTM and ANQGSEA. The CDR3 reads CSTPGQGGHEQYF. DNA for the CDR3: TGCAGCACTCCAGGACAGGGGGGACACGAGCAGTACTTC.

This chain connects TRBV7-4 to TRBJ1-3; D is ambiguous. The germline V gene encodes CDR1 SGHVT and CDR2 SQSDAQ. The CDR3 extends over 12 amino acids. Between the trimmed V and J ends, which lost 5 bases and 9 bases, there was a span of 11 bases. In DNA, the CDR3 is TGTGCCAGCAGCGTAACCCGAGGCACCATATATTTT. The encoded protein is CASSVTRGTIYF.

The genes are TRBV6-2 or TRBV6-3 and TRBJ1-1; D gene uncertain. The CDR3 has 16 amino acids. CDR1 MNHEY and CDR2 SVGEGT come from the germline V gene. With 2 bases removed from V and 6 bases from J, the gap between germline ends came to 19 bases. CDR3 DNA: TGTGCCAGCAGTTACCGGCTTACTTGGAGCGACGCTGAAGCTTTCTTT. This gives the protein CASSYRLTWSDAEAFF.

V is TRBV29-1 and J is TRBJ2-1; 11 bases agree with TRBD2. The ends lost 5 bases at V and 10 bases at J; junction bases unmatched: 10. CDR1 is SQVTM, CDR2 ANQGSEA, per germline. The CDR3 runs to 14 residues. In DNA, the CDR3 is TGCAGCGTTCAGGTAGCGGGAGGGCCCATCGAGCAGTTCTTC. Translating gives CSVQVAGGPIEQFF.

CDR3: CASSRQETQYF. The CDR3 DNA sequence: TGTGCCAGCAGTCGTCAAGAGACCCAGTACTTC. The chain recombines TRBV6-2 or TRBV6-3 with TRBJ2-5; no clear D. With 5 bases removed from V and 2 bases from J, the gap between germline ends came to 3 bases. Germline V gene lookup returns CDR1 MNHEY and CDR2 SVGEGT. The CDR3 is 11 amino acids.

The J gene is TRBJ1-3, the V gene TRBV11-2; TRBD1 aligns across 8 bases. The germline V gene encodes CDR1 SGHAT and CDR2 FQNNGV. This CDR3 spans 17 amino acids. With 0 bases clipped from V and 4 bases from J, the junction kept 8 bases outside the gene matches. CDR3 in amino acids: CASSLDMRQGRGNTIYF. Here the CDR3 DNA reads TGTGCCAGCAGCTTAGATATGAGACAGGGGCGAGGAAACACCATATATTTT.

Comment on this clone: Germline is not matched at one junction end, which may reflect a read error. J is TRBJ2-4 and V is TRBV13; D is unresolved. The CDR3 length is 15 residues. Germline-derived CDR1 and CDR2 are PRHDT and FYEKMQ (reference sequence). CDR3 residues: CASSLGSIAKNIQYF. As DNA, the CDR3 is TGTGCCAGCAGCCTAGGGTCCATAGCCAAAAACATTCAGTACTTC.

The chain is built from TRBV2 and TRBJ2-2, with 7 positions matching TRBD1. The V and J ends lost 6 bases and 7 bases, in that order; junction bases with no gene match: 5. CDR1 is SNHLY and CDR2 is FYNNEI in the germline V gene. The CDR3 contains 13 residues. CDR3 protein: CASSDTGVGELFF. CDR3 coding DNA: TGTGCCAGCAGCGACACAGGGGTCGGGGAGCTGTTTTTT.

The CDR3 is CSASSGMNTGELFF. CDR3 DNA sequence: TGCAGTGCTAGTAGCGGGATGAACACCGGGGAGCTGTTTTTT. The gene calls are TRBV20-1 and TRBJ2-2; 8 bases match TRBD2. V lost 3 bases, J lost 1 base, and 1 base stayed unmatched. Germline V gene sequence: CDR1 DFQATT, CDR2 SNEGSKA (reference sequence). The length of the CDR3 is 14 residues.

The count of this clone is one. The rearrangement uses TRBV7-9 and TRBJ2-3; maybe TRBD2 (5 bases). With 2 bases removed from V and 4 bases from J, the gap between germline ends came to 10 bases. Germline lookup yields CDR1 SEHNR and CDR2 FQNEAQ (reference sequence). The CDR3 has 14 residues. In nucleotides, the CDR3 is TGTGCCAGCAGCTTACGAGGGCAGTCAGATACGCAGTATTTT. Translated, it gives CASSLRGQSDTQYF.

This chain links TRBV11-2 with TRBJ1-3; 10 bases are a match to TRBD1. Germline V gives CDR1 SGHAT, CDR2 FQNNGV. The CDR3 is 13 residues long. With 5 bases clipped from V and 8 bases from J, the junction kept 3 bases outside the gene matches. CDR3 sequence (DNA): TGTGCCAGCAGCATTGGACAGGGGGACACCATATATTTT. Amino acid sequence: CASSIGQGDTIYF.

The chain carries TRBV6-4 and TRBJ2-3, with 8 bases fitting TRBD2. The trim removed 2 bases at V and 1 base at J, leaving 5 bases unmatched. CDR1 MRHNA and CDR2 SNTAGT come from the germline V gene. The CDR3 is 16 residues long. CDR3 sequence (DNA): TGTGCCAGCAGTGACACGGGGGGGTCTGGCACAGATACGCAGTATTTT. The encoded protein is CASSDTGGSGTDTQYF.

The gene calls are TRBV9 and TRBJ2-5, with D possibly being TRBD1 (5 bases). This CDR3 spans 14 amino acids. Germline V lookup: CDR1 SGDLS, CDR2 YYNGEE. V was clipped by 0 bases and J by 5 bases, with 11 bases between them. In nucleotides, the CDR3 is TGTGCCAGCAGCGTAGATGGGGCGCGGGAGACCCAGTACTTC. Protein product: CASSVDGARETQYF.

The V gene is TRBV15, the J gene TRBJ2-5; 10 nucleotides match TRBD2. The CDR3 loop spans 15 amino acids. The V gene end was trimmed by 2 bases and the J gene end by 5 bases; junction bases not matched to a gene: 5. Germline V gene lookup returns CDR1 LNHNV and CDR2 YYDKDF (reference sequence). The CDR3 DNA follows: TGTGCCACCAGCAGAAGTGGTAGCGGGGGGGAGACCCAGTACTTC. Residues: CATSRSGSGGETQYF.

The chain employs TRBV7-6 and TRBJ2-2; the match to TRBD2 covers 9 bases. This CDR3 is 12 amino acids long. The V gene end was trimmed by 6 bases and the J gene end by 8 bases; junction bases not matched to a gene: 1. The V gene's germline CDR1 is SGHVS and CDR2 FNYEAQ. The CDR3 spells CASRSGRGELFF. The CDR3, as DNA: TGTGCCAGCAGAAGCGGGAGGGGGGAGCTGTTTTTT.

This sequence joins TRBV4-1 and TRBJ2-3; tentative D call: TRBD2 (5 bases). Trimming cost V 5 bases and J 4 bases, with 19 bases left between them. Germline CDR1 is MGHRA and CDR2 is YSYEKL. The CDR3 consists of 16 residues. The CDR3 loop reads CASSGPSGPAPDTQYF. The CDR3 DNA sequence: TGCGCCAGCAGCGGACCCAGCGGACCGGCCCCAGATACGCAGTATTTT.

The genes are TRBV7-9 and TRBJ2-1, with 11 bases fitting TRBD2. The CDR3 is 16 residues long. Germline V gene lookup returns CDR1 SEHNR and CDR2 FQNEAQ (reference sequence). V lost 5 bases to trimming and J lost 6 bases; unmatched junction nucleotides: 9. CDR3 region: CASSRALAGVGNEQFF. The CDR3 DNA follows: TGTGCCAGCAGCCGCGCACTAGCGGGAGTAGGCAATGAGCAGTTCTTC.

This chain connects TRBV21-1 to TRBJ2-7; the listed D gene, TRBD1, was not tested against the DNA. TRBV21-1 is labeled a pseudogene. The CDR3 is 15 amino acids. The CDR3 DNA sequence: TGTGCCAGCAGCAAAGCGGGACAGCGCTCCTACGAGCAGTACTTC. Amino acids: CASSKAGQRSYEQYF.

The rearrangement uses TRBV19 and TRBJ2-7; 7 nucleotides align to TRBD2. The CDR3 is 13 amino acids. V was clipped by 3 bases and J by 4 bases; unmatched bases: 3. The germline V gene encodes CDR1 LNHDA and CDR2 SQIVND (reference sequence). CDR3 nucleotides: TGTGCCAGTAGTATCGGGGGGACTTACGAGCAGTACTTC. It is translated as CASSIGGTYEQYF.